The 8 T cell receptor beta chains below were found in one sample sequenced in a study of blood T cell repertoires in COVID-19 (dated by TCRdb to 2020 to 2022). Library construction relied on the immunoSEQ multiplex PCR assay. Imported from immuneACCESS, the table was reduced by TCRdb to in-frame sequences with V and J called. These copies leave out some clones; in studies compared against another copy, an unresolved V gene accounts for under half, and the cause of the remainder is not known. The sample records 100,000 to 150,000 clones, approximately 81% of which are singletons. The ten largest clones represent about 3.8% of the sample. The material sequenced was peripheral blood. The receptors stem from a woman aged 50 to 60 with acute or convalescent COVID-19.

V gene TRBV15 combines with J gene TRBJ1-5, with a possible D match to TRBD1 (6 bases). V was clipped by 3 bases and J by 5 bases, with 11 bases between them. CDR3 length: 14 amino acids. The germline CDR1 and CDR2 sequences are LNHNV and YYDKDF (reference sequence). The CDR3 coding sequence is TGTGCCACCAGCAGGGGGGCAGGGGATCAGCCCCAGCATTTT. It codes for CATSRGAGDQPQHF.

The rearrangement links TRBV5-4 to TRBJ2-7, with D tentatively TRBD2 (5 bases). The CDR3 is made up of 14 amino acids. The V gene lost 5 bases and the J gene lost 2 bases, with 14 bases spanning the gap. From germline, CDR1 is SGHNT and CDR2 YYREEE (reference sequence). The CDR3 DNA sequence: TGTGCCAGCAGTTCAGAACTAGGAGCCTACGAGCAGTACTTC. Its translation is CASSSELGAYEQYF.

CDR3 DNA: TGTGCCACGCAACGGACAGGGATTGGAGGGTACGAGCAGTACTTC. It is translated as CATQRTGIGGYEQYF. The chain joins TRBV27 to TRBJ2-7; 8 nucleotides match TRBD1. The J segment lost 4 bases and the V segment lost 10 bases, leaving 15 bases of the junction unmatched. This CDR3 contains 15 residues. Germline V gene sequence: CDR1 MNHEY, CDR2 SMNVEV (reference sequence).

The J gene is TRBJ1-2, the V gene TRBV19; 9 nucleotides align to TRBD1. This CDR3 region has 13 residues. CDR1 LNHDA and CDR2 SQIVND come from the germline V gene (reference sequence). J was trimmed by 7 bases and V by 3 bases; bases with no gene match: 3. DNA of the CDR3: TGTGCCAGTAGTATGGGACAGGGATTTGGCTACACCTTC. This gives the protein CASSMGQGFGYTF.

The chain is built from TRBV28 and TRBJ1-4, with 7 bases identical to TRBD1. Per germline, CDR1 MDHEN and CDR2 SYDVKM. This CDR3 contains 14 residues. The ends lost 6 bases at V and 4 bases at J; junction bases unmatched: 5. The CDR3 bases are TGTGCCAGCAGCCTGACAGGGCATAATGAAAAACTGTTTTTT. Residues: CASSLTGHNEKLFF.

The gene calls are TRBV7-8 and TRBJ1-1; no firm D call. Trimming removed 5 bases from V and 2 bases from J, with 9 bases in between. CDR3 length: 13 residues. In germline, CDR1 is SGHVS, CDR2 FQNEAQ. The CDR3 DNA sequence: TGTGCCAGCAGCCCCCACATCAACACTGAAGCTTTCTTT. Its translation is CASSPHINTEAFF.

The chain is built from TRBV19 and TRBJ1-2; the D gene is possibly TRBD1 (6 bases). The V end was cut by 3 bases, the J end by 8 bases, with 16 bases between. The germline V gene has CDR1 LNHDA and CDR2 SQIVND (reference sequence). CDR3 size: 14 residues. The CDR3 reads CASSIAPAQGGYTF. The CDR3 DNA is TGTGCCAGTAGTATCGCCCCGGCGCAGGGGGGCTACACCTTC. The full variable domain, in which reference TRBV19 and TRBJ1-2 provide the parts outside the CDR3, is DGGITQSPKYLFRKEGQNVTLSCEQNLNHDAMYWYRQDPGQGLRLIYYSQIVNDFQKGDIAEGYSVSREKKESFPLTVTSAQKNPTAFYLCASSIAPAQGGYTFGSGTRLTVV.

The V gene is TRBV27, the J gene TRBJ1-1, with TRBD1 matching 11 bases. This CDR3 contains 13 residues. Germline V gene data show CDR1 as MNHEY and CDR2 as SMNVEV (reference sequence). The J segment lost 9 bases and the V segment lost 6 bases, leaving 6 bases of the junction unmatched. The CDR3: CASRDGTGGKAFF. The CDR3 DNA reads TGTGCCAGCAGGGATGGGACAGGGGGGAAAGCTTTCTTT.